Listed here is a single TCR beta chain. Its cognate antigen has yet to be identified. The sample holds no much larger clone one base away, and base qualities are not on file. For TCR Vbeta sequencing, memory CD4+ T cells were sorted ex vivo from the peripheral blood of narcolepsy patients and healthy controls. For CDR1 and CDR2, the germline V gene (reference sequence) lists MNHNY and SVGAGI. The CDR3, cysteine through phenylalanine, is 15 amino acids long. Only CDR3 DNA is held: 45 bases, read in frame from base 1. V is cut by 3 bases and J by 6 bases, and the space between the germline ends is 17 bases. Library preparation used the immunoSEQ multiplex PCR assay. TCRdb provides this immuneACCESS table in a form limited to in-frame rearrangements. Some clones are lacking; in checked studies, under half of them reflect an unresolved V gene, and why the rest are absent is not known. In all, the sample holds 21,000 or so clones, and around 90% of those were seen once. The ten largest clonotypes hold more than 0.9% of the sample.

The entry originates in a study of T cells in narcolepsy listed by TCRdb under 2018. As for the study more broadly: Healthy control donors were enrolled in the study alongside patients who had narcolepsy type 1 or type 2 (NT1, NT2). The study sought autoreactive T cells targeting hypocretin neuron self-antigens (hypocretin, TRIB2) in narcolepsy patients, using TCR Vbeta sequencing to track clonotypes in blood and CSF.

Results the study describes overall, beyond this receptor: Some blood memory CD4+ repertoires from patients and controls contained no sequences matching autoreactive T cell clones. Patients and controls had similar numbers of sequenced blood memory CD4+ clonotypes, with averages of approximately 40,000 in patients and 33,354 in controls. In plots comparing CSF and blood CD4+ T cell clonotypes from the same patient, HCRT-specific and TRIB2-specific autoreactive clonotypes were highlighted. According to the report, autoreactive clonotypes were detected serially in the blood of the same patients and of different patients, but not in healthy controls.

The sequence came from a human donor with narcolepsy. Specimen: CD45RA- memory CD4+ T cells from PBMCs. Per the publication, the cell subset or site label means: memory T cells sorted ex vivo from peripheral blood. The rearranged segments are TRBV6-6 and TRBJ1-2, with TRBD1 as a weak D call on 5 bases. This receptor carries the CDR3 CASSYEPGRENGYTF. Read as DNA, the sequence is TGTGCCAGCAGTTATGAACCGGGACGAGAAAATGGCTACACCTTC.